This TCR beta chain was sequenced for a study of T-cell reconstitution after alpha-beta-depleted transplantation in children. V shed 4 bases and J 0 bases; nucleotides not matched to a gene: 8. The CDR3 sequence is 18 residues long. Germline CDR1 SNHLY, CDR2 FYNNEI. The TCRbeta library incorporated unique molecular identifiers. TCRdb re-derived calls from the PCR reads in MiXCR, one entry per CDR3 protein. Of some 340,000 distinct CDR3 sequences in the sample, 10% were seen once. The J gene is TRBJ1-5, the V gene TRBV2; 11 nucleotides agree with TRBD1. The sequencing here drew on PBMCs from the stem cell graft donor, taken from the stem cell graft. The sequence was obtained from a human donor who donated a stem cell graft to a child with acute lymphoblastic leukemia. The CDR3 nucleotides read TGTGCCAGCAGTGGGCCGGACAGGGGGCCCCTTAGCAATCAGCCCCAGCATTTT. It specifies CASSGPDRGPLSNQPQHF.